The rows below give T cell receptor beta chains drawn from one sample of a study of T-cell reconstitution after alpha-beta-depleted transplantation in children. TCRdb ran MiXCR on the PCR reads and lists one entry per CDR3 protein. Found here are a few hundred thousand distinct CDR3 sequences, 10% to 15% of them singletons; the top ten hold over 2%. The sequenced sample was PBMCs, mostly from graft donor cells, obtained 360 days after TCRalphabeta/CD19-depleted stem cell transplant. The receptors stem from a male patient aged 10 to 17 who had a stem cell transplant for acute myeloid leukemia, so the T cells may come from the graft donor. The CDR3 runs from the conserved cysteine through the conserved F or W. Fields, in order: clone size, V gene, J gene, D gene, CDR3 DNA, CDR3 protein. The D gene is left open where the match is weak. Not all rows give a size; the values are once, few, many and, for expanded clones, a class.

NA	TRBV11-1	TRBJ1-5	NA	TGTGCCAGCAGTCGAACCCTGGGGTTACAGGATAGCAATCAGCCCCAGCATTTT	CASSRTLGLQDSNQPQHF
many	TRBV6-2/TRBV6-3	TRBJ2-7	TRBD2	TGTGCCAGCAGACCGGGACTAGCGGGAGGTAAAGAGCAGTACTTC	CASRPGLAGGKEQYF
NA	TRBV2	TRBJ2-3	NA	TGTGCCAGAGGGGTCGCTAGCACAGATACGCAGTATTTT	CARGVASTDTQYF
many	TRBV19	TRBJ2-1	TRBD2	TGTGCCAGTAGTATTCGGAGTAGCGGGGGGTACAATGAGCAGTTCTTC	CASSIRSSGGYNEQFF
few	TRBV9	TRBJ2-2	NA	TGTGCCAGCAGCGTAAATTCGAATGGACTACGCCCCCCTCCAACCGGGGAGCTGTTTTTT	CASSVNSNGLRPPPTGELFF
few	TRBV29-1	TRBJ2-5	TRBD2	TGCAGCGTTGGGGGGTCTCGGACTAGCGGGAGGAAGGAGACCCAGTACTTC	CSVGGSRTSGRKETQYF
NA	TRBV11-2	TRBJ2-1	TRBD2	TGTGCCAGCAGCAGTATCCTTGACAGGACTAGCGGGAGAAATGAGCAGTTCTTC	CASSSILDRTSGRNEQFF
many	TRBV5-1	TRBJ2-4	NA	TGCGCCAGCAGCCCTGCTAAGAGTGACCCCACAAACATTCAGTACTTC	CASSPAKSDPTNIQYF
NA	TRBV20-1	TRBJ2-4	NA	TGCAGTGCCCCAGATCTAGCCAAAAACATTCAGTACTTC	CSAPDLAKNIQYF
NA	TRBV7-9	TRBJ2-7	TRBD1	TGTGCCAGCAGTCTACAGGGGGCTAACTCCCTACTTGAGCAGTACTTC	CASSLQGANSLLEQYF
few	TRBV6-1	TRBJ2-1	TRBD2	TGTGCCAGCAGCCAGACCTGGACTAGTTTCAATGAGCAGTTCTTC	CASSQTWTSFNEQFF
many	TRBV29-1	TRBJ2-7	TRBD1	TGCAGCGTTGTACCCGACAGGGGGTACGAGCAGTACTTC	CSVVPDRGYEQYF
NA	TRBV20-1	TRBJ1-1	TRBD1	TGCAGTGCTAAGGGACAGCCCACTGAAGCTTTCTTT	CSAKGQPTEAFF
many	TRBV7-8	TRBJ2-3	TRBD1	TGTGCCAGCAGCTTAAAGGACAGGGAAACAGATACGCAGTATTTT	CASSLKDRETDTQYF
few	TRBV7-2	TRBJ2-7	TRBD2	TGTGCCAGCAGCTTCGTACTAGCGGGAGGGCCCTACGAGCAGTACTTC	CASSFVLAGGPYEQYF
NA	TRBV15	TRBJ2-7	TRBD2	TGTGCCACCAGCGCTAGCGGGAGCTCCTACGAGCAGTACTTC	CATSASGSSYEQYF
many	TRBV9	TRBJ2-7	NA	TGTGCCAGCAGCCCATACCTCGAGGGAGGAGAGAAGCAGTACTTC	CASSPYLEGGEKQYF
few	TRBV6-2/TRBV6-3	TRBJ2-2	TRBD2	TGTGCCAGCAGTTACTCAAGCGGGAGGGCCATAACCGGGGAGCTGTTTTTT	CASSYSSGRAITGELFF
few	TRBV6-5	TRBJ1-3	NA	TGTGCCAGCAGTTACTCTGCAGGGCCCTCTGGAAACACCATATATTTT	CASSYSAGPSGNTIYF
few	TRBV2	TRBJ2-3	NA	TGTGCCAGCAGGCCGGATACGCAGTATTTT	CASRPDTQYF
once	TRBV7-2	TRBJ1-4	NA	TGTGCCAGCAGCCCTACGCAGGGGAGAGAAAAACTGTTTTTT	CASSPTQGREKLFF
NA	TRBV12-3/TRBV12-4	TRBJ2-5	TRBD2	TGTGCCAGCAGTTTAATAACTAGCGGGAGTTGGGAAGAGACCCAGTACTTC	CASSLITSGSWEETQYF
NA	TRBV28	TRBJ2-7	TRBD1	TGTGCCAGCAGCTTCCGGGACAGACCTTACGAGCAGTACTTC	CASSFRDRPYEQYF
few	TRBV2	TRBJ2-5	TRBD2	TGTGCCAGCAGCCCATGGCGGGGGAGAGAGACCCAGTACTTC	CASSPWRGRETQYF
NA	TRBV7-8	TRBJ2-1	NA	TGTGCCAGCAGCTTATGGGGCCGATACAATGAGCAGTTCTTC	CASSLWGRYNEQFF
NA	TRBV12-3/TRBV12-4	TRBJ1-5	TRBD1	TGTGCCAGCAGTAACCCTCAGGGGGGCAATCAGCCCCAGCATTTT	CASSNPQGGNQPQHF
many	TRBV5-1	TRBJ2-5	NA	TGCGCCAGCAGCTTTTACCAAGAGACCCAGTACTTC	CASSFYQETQYF